Each of the 7 T cell receptor beta chains below was sequenced from the same sample in a study of T cell changes during pregnancy in multiple sclerosis. Method: immunoSEQ multiplex PCR; TCRdb's copy keeps in-frame clones and lacks some. The top ten clones hold about 1.5% of a sample with some 110,000 clones, 90% to 95% of them seen once. The sample consisted of peripheral blood, taken in the third trimester of pregnancy. All receptors come from a female donor with multiple sclerosis, enrolled in a pregnancy study.

This chain links TRBV5-6 with TRBJ2-2, with no clear D. V shed 1 base and J shed 2 bases, with 9 bases lying between them. CDR1 is SGHDT and CDR2 is YYEEEE in the germline V gene. This CDR3 comprises 15 residues. CDR3 in amino acids: CASSLTPLNTGELFF. CDR3 DNA sequence: TGTGCCAGCAGCTTGACCCCCCTAAACACCGGGGAGCTGTTTTTT.

The chain uses TRBV5-1 and TRBJ2-1; TRBD2 matches 12 bases. Germline V CDR1 and CDR2: SGHRS, YFSETQ. The CDR3 length is 16 residues. V was pared by 0 bases and J by 4 bases, with 2 bases of the junction left unmatched. The CDR3 reads CASSLVGTSGYNEQFF. DNA for the CDR3: TGCGCCAGCAGCTTGGTGGGGACTAGCGGGTACAATGAGCAGTTCTTC.

The chain is built from TRBV2 and TRBJ1-2; 8 bases align to TRBD1. V gave up 6 bases and J gave up 8 bases; unmatched junction bases: 11. The CDR3 length is 14 residues. Germline V CDR1 and CDR2: SNHLY, FYNNEI. CDR3 nucleotide sequence: TGTGCCAGCAGCCTAAAACAGGGGGAGGGAGGCTACACCTTC. Translating gives CASSLKQGEGGYTF. Full variable domain (remainder filled in from reference TRBV2 and TRBJ1-2): EPEVTQTPSHQVTQMGQEVILRCVPISNHLYFYWYRQILGQKVEFLVSFYNNEISEKSEIFDDQFSVERPDGSNFTLKIRSTKLEDSAMYFCASSLKQGEGGYTFGSGTRLTVV.

This chain links TRBV27 with TRBJ2-7, with D perhaps TRBD1 (6 bases). CDR3 length: 18 amino acids. V shed 1 base and J shed 0 bases, with 19 bases lying between them. Germline values: CDR1 MNHEY, CDR2 SMNVEV (reference sequence). CDR3 DNA sequence: TGTGCCAGCAGTTTATGGTCCAGGGGCGCGTTGCCCTCCTACGAGCAGTACTTC. The encoded protein is CASSLWSRGALPSYEQYF.

The rearrangement uses TRBV10-3 and TRBJ2-7, with 7 nucleotides matching TRBD2. J was trimmed by 7 bases and V by 4 bases; bases with no gene match: 13. Germline V gene sequence: CDR1 ENHRY, CDR2 SYGVKD. This CDR3 has 15 amino acids. CDR3 nucleotide sequence: TGTGCCATCAGTGTGAAGGTGGGAGGGATGTCGGAGCAGTACTTC. Translated: CAISVKVGGMSEQYF.

The chain uses TRBV27 and TRBJ2-6; D not certain. V was trimmed by 7 bases and J by 0 bases, leaving 4 bases between them. The germline gives CDR1 MNHEY, CDR2 SMNVEV (reference sequence). The CDR3 is 13 residues long. The CDR3 region is CASTRSGANVLTF. CDR3 bases: TGTGCCAGCACCCGCTCTGGGGCCAACGTCCTGACTTTC.

This chain connects TRBV6-5 to TRBJ2-7, with 7 bases lining up with TRBD1. J was trimmed by 6 bases and V by 4 bases; bases with no gene match: 6. The CDR3 loop spans 13 amino acids. Per the germline V gene, CDR1 is MNHEY and CDR2 is SVGAGI. The CDR3 coding sequence is TGTGCCAGCAGTTTCGACAGGGTTGGCGAGCAGTACTTC. Translated, it gives CASSFDRVGEQYF.